Each of the 20 T cell receptor beta chains below was sequenced from the same sample in a study of control samples from healthy donors and cancer patients. Sequencing used immunoSEQ multiplex PCR; TCRdb keeps in-frame clones, though not all of them. The table includes tens of thousands of clones, roughly 89% detected once. The sequencing input was blood. These receptors all come from a young man in good health.

The chain joins TRBV2 to TRBJ2-3; tentatively, D is TRBD2 (5 bases). The V gene's germline CDR1 is SNHLY and CDR2 FYNNEI. Between the trimmed V and J ends, which lost 6 bases and 6 bases, there was a span of 13 bases. The CDR3 is made up of 13 amino acids. CDR3 protein: CASRRLRGDTQYF. As DNA, the CDR3 is TGTGCCAGCAGGCGACTCAGAGGGGATACGCAGTATTTT. Looking up the rest from reference TRBV2 and TRBJ2-3 gives the full variable domain: EPEVTQTPSHQVTQMGQEVILRCVPISNHLYFYWYRQILGQKVEFLVSFYNNEISEKSEIFDDQFSVERPDGSNFTLKIRSTKLEDSAMYFCASRRLRGDTQYFGPGTRLTVL.

The chain couples TRBV5-6 to TRBJ1-2, with no clear D. Trimming pared 5 bases from V and 1 base from J, leaving 15 bases between. This CDR3 has 15 amino acids. Per germline, CDR1 SGHDT and CDR2 YYEEEE. The CDR3 DNA follows: TGTGCCAGCAGGTCCGGGGATAGGGATAACTATGGCTACACCTTC. Translation: CASRSGDRDNYGYTF.

Comment on this clone: Other nucleotide sequences from this sample produce the same CDR3. This chain uses TRBV18 with TRBJ1-1; D uncertain. Germline V gene sequence: CDR1 KGHSH, CDR2 LQKENI. The length of the CDR3 is 13 residues. Deletions cut 2 bases from V and 2 bases from J, with 6 bases between. This CDR3 is CASSPGQNTEAFF. The CDR3 DNA reads as TGTGCCAGCTCACCAGGGCAAAACACTGAAGCTTTCTTT.

V and J are TRBV30 and TRBJ2-1; D gene uncertain. This CDR3 contains 14 residues. Germline V gives CDR1 GTSNPN, CDR2 SVGIG (reference sequence). The V and J ends lost 3 bases and 0 bases respectively, with 9 bases between them. The CDR3 DNA sequence: TGTGCCTGGAGGTCGGTAAGCTCCTACAATGAGCAGTTCTTC. Amino acid sequence: CAWRSVSSYNEQFF.

This chain links TRBV9 with TRBJ2-1; 8 nucleotides line up with TRBD2. V lost 3 bases and J lost 2; bases outside the gene matches: 4. This CDR3 has 15 amino acids. In germline, CDR1 is SGDLS, CDR2 YYNGEE. The CDR3 protein is CASSAPGGAYNEQFF. In nucleotides, the CDR3 is TGTGCCAGCAGCGCCCCCGGGGGGGCCTACAATGAGCAGTTCTTC.

The J gene is TRBJ2-7, the V gene TRBV14, with D perhaps matching TRBD1 (5 bases). Germline CDR1 and CDR2: SGHDN and FVKESK. Trimming stripped 4 bases from V and 5 bases from J, with 12 bases between. This CDR3 has 13 amino acids. The CDR3 DNA sequence: TGTGCCAGCAGCCCGGCAGGGATCCACGAGCAGTACTTC. Protein product: CASSPAGIHEQYF.

The V and J genes are TRBV5-3 and TRBJ2-1, with 9 bases that match TRBD1. TRBV5-3 is identified as an open reading frame with a role that is uncertain. CDR3 size: 16 residues. The V segment lost 4 bases and the J segment 7 bases; nucleotides outside the gene matches: 12. Written as DNA, the CDR3 is TGTGCCAGAAGCCTTCCGGACAGGGGAAAGTATAATGAGCAGTTCTTC. This sequence encodes CARSLPDRGKYNEQFF.

The rearrangement links TRBV9 to TRBJ2-6; D is undetermined. Trimming cost V 0 bases and J 0 bases, with 13 bases left between them. CDR3 length equals 18 residues. From germline, CDR1 is SGDLS and CDR2 YYNGEE. The DNA for the CDR3 is TGTGCCAGCAGCGTAGGGACGTCCCCCGCCTCTGGGGCCAACGTCCTGACTTTC. It specifies CASSVGTSPASGANVLTF.

The genes are TRBV27 and TRBJ2-3; D gene ambiguous. V lost 5 bases to trimming and J lost 0 bases, with 9 bases between them. Germline V gene sequence: CDR1 MNHEY, CDR2 SMNVEV (reference sequence). There are 14 residues in the CDR3. The CDR3 DNA sequence: TGTGCCAGCAGTACTGGGTTCAGCACAGATACGCAGTATTTT. Amino acid sequence: CASSTGFSTDTQYF.

The rearrangement uses TRBV6-5 and TRBJ1-3; possible D gene TRBD1, 6 bases. CDR1 and CDR2 from the germline V gene are MNHEY and SVGAGI. Trimming took 2 bases from V and 4 from J, leaving 12 bases between them. This CDR3 comprises 15 residues. The CDR3 here is CASSYTGQGGNTIYF. CDR3 DNA sequence: TGTGCCAGCAGTTACACGGGCCAGGGGGGAAACACCATATATTTT.

The chain carries TRBV9 and TRBJ1-5, with D unresolved. The CDR3 contains 15 residues. V was shortened by 0 bases and J by 4 bases, with 11 bases between the two germline ends. Germline V gene sequence: CDR1 SGDLS, CDR2 YYNGEE. Here the CDR3 DNA reads TGTGCCAGCAGCGTAGGAGGGAAAGGAAATCAGCCCCAGCATTTT. Translating it yields CASSVGGKGNQPQHF.

The chain links TRBV9 to TRBJ1-5; no firm D call. V lost 1 base to trimming and J lost 6 bases, with 14 bases between them. CDR3 length equals 15 residues. The V gene's germline CDR1 is SGDLS and CDR2 YYNGEE. The CDR3 DNA reads TGTGCCAGCAGCGTACTCCCAGAGCCGGGTCAGCCCCAGCATTTT. It is translated as CASSVLPEPGQPQHF.

The genes are TRBV7-2 and TRBJ2-5, with 9 bases fitting TRBD2. V dropped 3 bases and J dropped 4; count of bases not matched to a gene: 9. Germline-derived CDR1 and CDR2 are SGHTA and FQGNSA. The CDR3 runs 16 residues. The CDR3 protein is CASSFRAGGGIETQYF. The DNA of the CDR3 is TGTGCCAGCAGCTTCAGAGCGGGGGGCGGCATAGAGACCCAGTACTTC.

The chain employs TRBV7-2 and TRBJ2-1; D is ambiguous. Trimming removed 6 bases at V and 15 bases at J, with 9 bases between. This CDR3 has 9 amino acids. Germline CDR1 SGHTA, CDR2 FQGNSA. The CDR3 loop reads CASSARPFF. CDR3 in DNA: TGTGCCAGCAGTGCACGGCCGTTCTTC.

The chain is built from TRBV9 and TRBJ2-3; 7 nucleotides match TRBD1. From germline, CDR1 is SGDLS and CDR2 YYNGEE. The junction had 7 bases not matched to a gene; V was cut back by 2 bases and J by 7 bases. The CDR3 loop spans 14 amino acids. The CDR3 sequence: CASSVGQPGNTQYF. The CDR3 nucleotides read TGTGCCAGCAGCGTGGGACAGCCAGGGAATACGCAGTATTTT. The complete variable domain, with remaining parts taken from reference TRBV9 and TRBJ2-3, reads DSGVTQTPKHLITATGQRVTLRCSPRSGDLSVYWYQQSLDQGLQFLIQYYNGEERAKGNILERFSAQQFPDLHSELNLSSLELGDSALYFCASSVGQPGNTQYFGPGTRLTVL.

The V call is TRBV7-6, the J call TRBJ2-3; TRBD2 agrees at 11 bases. Losses at the gene ends were 5 bases for V and 4 bases for J; bases not matched to a gene: 5. Looked up from germline, CDR1 is SGHVS and CDR2 is FNYEAQ. This CDR3 is built from 15 residues. The DNA of the CDR3 is TGTGCCAGCAGCCCCCTAGCGGGAGGTGCAGATACGCAGTATTTT. This gives the protein CASSPLAGGADTQYF.

The CDR3 sequence is CASSAGGAGNQPQHF. The CDR3 DNA reads TGTGCCAGCAGCGCCGGGGGCGCCGGCAATCAGCCCCAGCATTTT. This chain links TRBV7-2 with TRBJ1-5, with D maybe TRBD1 (6 bases). The CDR3 spans 15 residues. CDR1 SGHTA and CDR2 FQGNSA come from the germline V gene. Trimming removed 5 bases from V and 2 bases from J, with 13 bases in between. The full variable domain, rest sourced from reference TRBV7-2 and TRBJ1-5, is GAGVSQSPSNKVTEKGKDVELRCDPISGHTALYWYRQSLGQGLEFLIYFQGNSAPDKSGLPSDRFSAERTGGSVSTLTIQRTQQEDSAVYLCASSAGGAGNQPQHFGDGTRLSIL.

The rearrangement joins TRBV3-1 (or the pseudogene TRBV3-2) to TRBJ2-3; 7 nucleotides match TRBD2. In germline, CDR1 is LGHDT, CDR2 YNNKEL (reference sequence). After removal of 1 base from V and 6 bases from J, the junction contained 10 bases not matched to a gene. The CDR3 is 16 residues long. The CDR3 DNA reads TGTGCCAGCAGCCAAGTCCCTTTGACTAGCTGGGATACGCAGTATTTT. Amino acids: CASSQVPLTSWDTQYF.

The chain employs TRBV4-3 and TRBJ2-1; 13 bases are a match to TRBD2. This CDR3 is 16 amino acids long. The J segment lost 5 bases and the V segment lost 5 bases, leaving 6 bases of the junction unmatched. Germline values: CDR1 LGHNA, CDR2 YSLEER. The CDR3 DNA reads as TGCGCCAGCAGCAAGCAAGGGACTAGCGGGAACAATGAGCAGTTCTTC. Translated, it gives CASSKQGTSGNNEQFF.

V is TRBV9 and J is TRBJ2-3, with 13 bases identical to TRBD2. In germline, CDR1 is SGDLS, CDR2 YYNGEE. This CDR3 spans 16 amino acids. The V and J ends lost 0 bases and 6 bases, in that order; junction bases with no gene match: 4. The CDR3 DNA follows: TGTGCCAGCAGCGTAGGACTAGCGGGGGGCAGGGATACGCAGTATTTT. Translation gives CASSVGLAGGRDTQYF.